This T cell receptor beta chain was captured in a study of T cell responses to AZD1222 COVID-19 vaccine. Findings and caveats of the study: Most donors were white British and more were female, and clonal diversity was possibly underestimated. The reported proportion of spike-specific TCRs targeting unmutated variant regions was nearly half. Following two doses of AZD1222, Spike-specific TCR breadth and depth rose.

The CDR3 contains 13 residues. The V gene's germline CDR1 is SGHTA and CDR2 FQGTGA. Trimming took off 2 bases at V and 10 bases at J, with 9 bases between the two ends. A word on this clone: Its antigen is still unknown.

Measured with immunoSEQ multiplex PCR; TCRdb has only the in-frame clones, and not every one. The data show 99,000 or so clones, about 91% seen once. This receptor was taken from an adult who received the AZD1222 COVID-19 vaccine. Sequenced material: peripheral blood, taken 28 days after the second AZD1222 dose. This chain links TRBV7-3 with TRBJ1-6; D is undetermined. The CDR3: CASSLWRESPLHF. In DNA, the CDR3 is TGTGCCAGCAGCTTATGGCGGGAATCACCCCTCCACTTT. The full variable domain, its missing parts supplied by reference TRBV7-3 and TRBJ1-6, is GAGVSQTPSNKVTEKGKYVELRCDPISGHTALYWYRQSLGQGPEFLIYFQGTGAADDSGLPNDRFFAVRPEGSVSTLKIQRTERGDSAVYLCASSLWRESPLHFGNGTRLTVT.